These 11 T cell receptor beta chains share one sample of origin, sequenced in a study of metastatic and nonmetastatic thyroid tumors. The entire patient cohort was treatment-naive prior to thyroid surgery. TCRdb redid the clone calls on the PCR reads using MiXCR. The sample lists 13,000 or so clones; approximately 26% were seen once. The sequencing input was tumor tissue. The receptors derive from a female donor with papillary thyroid cancer or a benign thyroid nodule (not recorded which). Some clones in this sample may be carry-over from other donors' samples.

By sample share, this clone is medium-sized. V usage is TRBV27 and J usage is TRBJ2-7, with 8 bases identical to TRBD1. The CDR3 extends over 16 amino acids. Germline CDR1 and CDR2: MNHEY and SMNVEV (reference sequence). Unmatched junction bases numbered 9, after V lost 4 bases and J lost 1 base. CDR3 region: CASSSAGGGRSYEQYF. CDR3 in DNA: TGTGCCAGCAGTTCCGCAGGGGGCGGTCGATCCTACGAGCAGTACTTC.

This clone was detected many times. The J gene is TRBJ2-1, the V gene TRBV20-1, with a tentative D call TRBD2 (6 bases). The CDR3 extends over 13 amino acids. Germline CDR1 reads DFQATT; CDR2 reads SNEGSKA (reference sequence). V lost 7 bases and J 7 bases, leaving 17 bases between the germline ends. This CDR3 is CSVPTRRRNEQFF. The CDR3 DNA sequence: TGCAGTGTTCCGACTAGAAGGAGGAATGAGCAGTTCTTC.

This clone was detected many times. The chain is built from TRBV5-1 and TRBJ2-1; D gene ambiguous. The CDR3 is made up of 15 amino acids. The V and J ends lost 1 base and 0 bases respectively, with 8 bases between them. Per the germline V gene, CDR1 is SGHRS and CDR2 is YFSETQ. CDR3 sequence reads: CASSLTMSSYNEQFF. The CDR3 DNA follows: TGCGCCAGCAGCTTGACGATGAGCTCCTACAATGAGCAGTTCTTC.

This chain joins TRBV20-1 and TRBJ2-1; 10 nucleotides agree with TRBD2. The junction had 5 bases not matched to a gene; V was cut back by 2 bases and J by 4 bases. The germline gives CDR1 DFQATT, CDR2 SNEGSKA (reference sequence). The CDR3 contains 15 residues. CDR3: CSARRASGGYNEQFF. The CDR3 region has the DNA TGCAGTGCTAGAAGGGCTAGCGGGGGATACAATGAGCAGTTCTTC.

As to this clone: At one end the junction does not follow the germline gene, possibly because of a read error. The CDR3 nucleotides read TGTGCCAGCAAGGGACAGGGGACCTCTTGGGCCAACGTCCTGACTTTC. It encodes CASKGQGTSWANVLTF. V and J are TRBV2 and TRBJ2-6, with TRBD1 matching over 10 bases. Germline loops: CDR1 SNHLY, CDR2 FYNNEI. The CDR3 is 16 amino acids.

This clone occurred many times. This chain joins TRBV29-1 and TRBJ1-4; 8 nucleotides align to TRBD1. The CDR3 covers 13 residues. The V gene end was trimmed by 7 bases and the J gene end by 6 bases; junction bases not matched to a gene: 7. The germline V gene encodes CDR1 SQVTM and CDR2 ANQGSEA. The CDR3 DNA follows: TGCAGCGCGCAGGGGGCGCGGGATGAAAAACTGTTTTTT. Residues: CSAQGARDEKLFF.

This chain links TRBV5-5 with TRBJ1-6, with D maybe TRBD1 (5 bases). CDR1 SGHKS and CDR2 YYEKEE come from the germline V gene (reference sequence). V lost 4 bases and J 14 bases, leaving 19 bases between the germline ends. This CDR3 is built from 14 residues. The CDR3 here is CASSIYWAEGSLHF. As DNA, the CDR3 is TGTGCCAGCAGCATCTACTGGGCCGAGGGGTCCCTCCACTTT.

By share of the sample, this clone is medium-sized. The J gene is TRBJ1-6, the V gene TRBV6-1; 7 nucleotides agree with TRBD1. The CDR3 covers 17 residues. Germline values: CDR1 MNHNS, CDR2 SASEGT. The trim removed 6 bases at V and 5 bases at J, leaving 13 bases unmatched. The CDR3 here is CASRQGTGTVNNSPLHF. CDR3 nucleotide sequence: TGTGCCAGCAGGCAAGGGACCGGGACAGTTAATAATTCACCCCTCCACTTT.

This clone appeared once. V and J are TRBV20-1 and TRBJ2-1; perhaps TRBD1 as D (6 bases). CDR1 DFQATT and CDR2 SNEGSKA come from the germline V gene (reference sequence). V was clipped by 5 bases and J by 8 bases, with 19 bases between them. The CDR3 is 14 amino acids. CDR3 DNA sequence: TGCAGTGCTCTCCTGGACAGCCGGGTCGATGAGCAGTTCTTC. Its translation is CSALLDSRVDEQFF.

V gene TRBV5-4 combines with J gene TRBJ1-6, with 7 bases that match TRBD1. This CDR3 has 15 residues. V lost 2 bases to trimming and J lost 6 bases; unmatched junction nucleotides: 5. Per germline, CDR1 SGHNT and CDR2 YYREEE (reference sequence). The CDR3 is CASSLEGAFNSPLHF. The CDR3 nucleotides read TGTGCCAGCAGCTTAGAGGGGGCGTTTAATTCACCCCTCCACTTT.

The chain joins TRBV20-1 to TRBJ2-5; 12 positions agree with TRBD2. This CDR3 has 17 amino acids. The J segment lost 5 bases and the V segment lost 0 bases, leaving 10 bases of the junction unmatched. Per the germline V gene, CDR1 is DFQATT and CDR2 is SNEGSKA (reference sequence). This CDR3 is CSAREVLAGGPGETQYF. The CDR3 nucleotides are TGCAGTGCTAGAGAAGTGCTAGCGGGAGGGCCGGGGGAGACCCAGTACTTC.